A single sample gave rise to the 29 T cell receptor beta chains below, sequenced in a study of read filtering for tumor transcriptome and immune sequencing (TCRdb year 2020). The data were produced on an Illumina HiSeq 4000. Starting from roughly 370 ng RNA, TCR libraries were constructed with the Immunoverse kit using molecular barcoded adaptors that cover the alpha/delta and beta/gamma chains. The public sequencing data were trimmed at Q25 with fastp and processed into clonotypes with MiXCR by TCRdb, which kept only in-frame beta chains. Each record represents a unique CDR3 protein, reported with the most common genes and DNA among its rows. The sample records fewer than 50,000 distinct CDR3 sequences, roughly an eighth of which are singletons. Of the sample, around 30% is held by the ten largest clones. Sequencing input: a population of CD138-negative cells sorted from bone marrow. The cell subset or site label for this specimen denotes: bone marrow mononuclear cells depleted of CD138+ plasma/myeloma cells by negative magnetic selection. The receptors were sampled from a donor aged 40 or over with multiple myeloma.

This clonotype was observed many times. The chain joins TRBV6-5 to TRBJ2-3, with a weak D call TRBD2 (6 bases). This CDR3 is 13 amino acids long. Per the germline V gene, CDR1 is MNHEY and CDR2 is SVGAGI. Trimming pared 8 bases from V and 6 bases from J, leaving 15 bases between. DNA of the CDR3: TGTGCCAGCCAGCGGACTACCCGGGATACGCAGTATTTT. Protein product: CASQRTTRDTQYF.

This clonotype is labeled as medium-sized (0.01 to 0.1%). The V gene is TRBV11-2, the J gene TRBJ2-1; 9 nucleotides match TRBD2. The V and J ends lost 3 bases and 5 bases, in that order; junction bases with no gene match: 5. The CDR3 runs to 15 residues. Germline CDR1 and CDR2: SGHAT and FQNNGV. The CDR3: CASSLRLAVDNEQFF. The CDR3, as DNA: TGTGCCAGCAGCTTGCGACTAGCGGTAGACAATGAGCAGTTCTTC. Looking up the rest from reference TRBV11-2 and TRBJ2-1 gives the full variable domain: EAGVAQSPRYKIIEKRQSVAFWCNPISGHATLYWYQQILGQGPKLLIQFQNNGVVDDSQLPKDRFSAERLKGVDSTLKIQPAKLEDSAVYLCASSLRLAVDNEQFFGPGTRLTVL.

This clonotype was counted many times. The chain carries TRBV5-4 and TRBJ2-1; 11 nucleotides match TRBD2. Germline values: CDR1 SGHNT, CDR2 YYREEE (reference sequence). The CDR3 is made up of 17 amino acids. Unmatched junction bases numbered 6, after V lost 4 bases and J lost 0 bases. CDR3 coding DNA: TGTGCCAGCAGCACCGGGACTAGCGGAGCCTCCTACAATGAGCAGTTCTTC. It translates to CASSTGTSGASYNEQFF.

About this clonotype: The junction and the germline gene differ at one end; a read error may be behind it. The chain is built from TRBV6-2 or TRBV6-3 and TRBJ2-1; unclear D gene. The CDR3 covers 12 residues. CDR1 and CDR2 (germline): MNHEY, SVGEGT. The DNA for the CDR3 is TGTGCCAGCAGTTACCGGTGGAATGGGCAGTTCTTC. Translated: CASSYRWNGQFF.

This clonotype has a count of ten or more. The chain is built from TRBV5-1 and TRBJ1-1; D unclear. Trimming shortened V by 4 bases and J by 4 bases, and 17 bases separated the two germline ends. The CDR3 is 15 residues long. The germline V gene has CDR1 SGHRS and CDR2 YFSETQ. CDR3 DNA sequence: TGCGCCAGCAGCCCGGGCGTGGGCCGCGGCACTGAAGCTTTCTTT. Its protein is CASSPGVGRGTEAFF.

This clonotype was observed at least ten times. This CDR3 is CASSQDLRDTEAFF. DNA of the CDR3: TGTGCCAGCAGCCAAGATCTACGGGACACTGAAGCTTTCTTT. The chain is built from TRBV14 and TRBJ1-1, with unresolved D. From germline, CDR1 is SGHDN and CDR2 FVKESK. The CDR3 runs to 14 residues. The V end was cut by 0 bases, the J end by 3 bases, with 8 bases between.

In this sample, this clonotype turned up many times. This chain uses TRBV7-9 with TRBJ2-7; 7 nucleotides align to TRBD2. The CDR3 extends over 16 amino acids. The J segment lost 6 bases and the V segment lost 1 base, leaving 12 bases of the junction unmatched. Germline V gives CDR1 SEHNR, CDR2 FQNEAQ (reference sequence). The CDR3 protein is CASSLERFAGAGEQYF. The CDR3 DNA sequence: TGTGCCAGCAGCTTAGAGCGCTTTGCGGGAGCGGGCGAGCAGTACTTC.

Many counts were recorded for this clonotype. The chain uses TRBV4-3 and TRBJ2-1, with D possibly being TRBD1 or TRBD2 (5 bases each). The V end lost 2 bases, the J end lost 9 bases, and 17 bases lay between the germline ends. Germline CDR1 is LGHNA and CDR2 is YSLEER. This CDR3 is 15 amino acids long. CDR3 amino acids: CASSQSPRFGGEQFF. The CDR3 DNA reads TGCGCCAGCAGCCAAAGTCCCCGTTTTGGGGGTGAGCAGTTCTTC.

This clonotype was seen ten or more times. Germline is not matched at one junction end, which may reflect a read error. The chain combines TRBV15 with TRBJ2-1; 10 nucleotides match TRBD2. From germline, CDR1 is LNHNV and CDR2 YYDKDF (reference sequence). The CDR3 loop spans 12 amino acids. The chain's CDR3 is CATSRASGRAVF. The DNA for the CDR3 is TGTGCCACCAGCAGAGCGAGCGGGAGGGCAGTCTTC.

This clonotype occurred many times. The DNA for the CDR3 is TGTGCCAGCAGCTTACGGGAACTAGCGGGACAGGGGCAGTTCTTC. Encoded protein: CASSLRELAGQGQFF. The chain carries TRBV7-2 and TRBJ2-1, with a possible D match to TRBD2 (10 bases). Germline V CDR1 and CDR2: SGHTA, FQGNSA. This CDR3 is built from 15 residues. V lost 2 bases and J 12 bases, leaving 20 bases between the germline ends.

At least ten counts were recorded for this clonotype. The rearrangement uses TRBV6-5 and TRBJ2-2, with D possibly being TRBD1 or TRBD2 (5 bases each). Germline CDR1 is MNHEY and CDR2 is SVGAGI. The CDR3 is made up of 14 amino acids. Trimming pared 9 bases from V and 0 bases from J, leaving 11 bases between. The CDR3 DNA reads as TGTGCCAGTCGGGACGGTACGAACACCGGGGAGCTGTTTTTT. Translation: CASRDGTNTGELFF.

This clonotype was observed many times. The chain joins TRBV6-6 to TRBJ2-7, with 7 bases aligning to TRBD2. Germline V lookup: CDR1 MNHNY, CDR2 SVGAGI (reference sequence). The CDR3 spans 16 residues. V was clipped by 2 bases and J by 4 bases; unmatched bases: 11. This CDR3 reads CASSYLAPGRSYEQYF. The CDR3 DNA reads as TGTGCCAGCAGTTACCTGGCCCCCGGGAGGTCTTACGAGCAGTACTTC.

The sample holds a few counts of this clonotype. V usage is TRBV20-1 and J usage is TRBJ2-5, with 12 bases that match TRBD1. The CDR3 is 17 residues long. Germline values: CDR1 DFQATT, CDR2 SNEGSKA (reference sequence). With V trimmed by 5 bases and J by 5 bases, 15 bases remained unmatched. In nucleotides, the CDR3 is TGCAGTGCTCGAAAGCCCCCGGGACAGGGGGCGCGGGAGACCCAGTACTTC. Translation: CSARKPPGQGARETQYF.

The sample holds many counts of this clonotype. This chain joins TRBV29-1 and TRBJ2-3; possible D gene TRBD2, 5 bases. This CDR3 is 12 amino acids long. Trimming removed 7 bases from V and 0 bases from J, with 8 bases in between. Per germline, CDR1 SQVTM and CDR2 ANQGSEA. The CDR3 DNA follows: TGCAGCGAGAGCGGTAGCACAGATACGCAGTATTTT. It codes for CSESGSTDTQYF.

This clonotype has at least ten counts. This chain joins TRBV7-9 and TRBJ2-7, with D possibly TRBD2 on 5 matching bases. CDR1 is SEHNR, CDR2 FQNEAQ, per germline (reference sequence). CDR3 length: 13 residues. Deletions cut 1 base from V and 6 bases from J, with 10 bases between. CDR3 loop: CASSLGVAGEQYF. CDR3 DNA: TGTGCCAGCAGCTTAGGGGTTGCGGGCGAGCAGTACTTC.

Regarding this clonotype: A read error may explain this, as a much larger clone is one base away. The V call is TRBV25-1, the J call TRBJ2-3; the D is unclear. This CDR3 contains 15 residues. Germline V gene lookup returns CDR1 MGHDK and CDR2 SYGVNS. V was cut by 8 bases and J by 1 base, with 16 bases left in between. The CDR3 spells CASRSRAVGTDTQYF. As DNA, the CDR3 is TGTGCCAGCCGTTCCCGGGCTGTGGGCACAGATACGCAGTATTTT.

In this sample, this clonotype turned up many times. This sequence joins TRBV6-2 or TRBV6-3 and TRBJ2-7; tentatively, D is TRBD1 (6 bases). There are 16 residues in the CDR3. Trimming took 8 bases from V and 7 from J, leaving 27 bases between them. CDR1 and CDR2 (germline): MNHEY, SVGEGT. CDR3 sequence reads: CASRTDWGQSLGEQYF. As DNA, the CDR3 is TGTGCCAGCCGAACGGACTGGGGGCAGAGTCTGGGGGAGCAGTACTTC.

There are a few counts of this clonotype. The chain combines TRBV12-3 or TRBV12-4 with TRBJ2-7; either TRBD1 or TRBD2 may supply D (5 bases each). Trimming removed 7 bases from V and 2 bases from J, with 21 bases in between. The CDR3 extends over 16 amino acids. The CDR3 protein is CASNHPTGREPYEQYF. DNA of the CDR3: TGTGCCAGCAATCACCCTACGGGGCGAGAACCCTACGAGCAGTACTTC.

The sample holds many counts of this clonotype. J is TRBJ1-1 and V is TRBV5-1; D is possibly TRBD1 (6 bases). The germline V gene encodes CDR1 SGHRS and CDR2 YFSETQ. This CDR3 has 15 residues. V was pared by 0 bases and J by 0 bases, with 9 bases between. CDR3 sequence (DNA): TGCGCCAGCAGCTTGGCCGCAGGGGTGAACACTGAAGCTTTCTTT. Residues: CASSLAAGVNTEAFF.

This clonotype was picked up many times. The chain carries TRBV20-1 and TRBJ2-6, with 7 nucleotides matching TRBD2. After removal of 3 bases from V and 2 bases from J, the junction contained 1 base not matched to a gene. This CDR3 is built from 14 residues. Germline lookup yields CDR1 DFQATT and CDR2 SNEGSKA (reference sequence). The CDR3 spells CSARAGAGANVLTF. The CDR3 DNA follows: TGCAGTGCTAGGGCGGGGGCTGGGGCCAACGTCCTGACTTTC.

This clonotype was picked up many times. The chain links TRBV6-2 or TRBV6-3 to TRBJ2-7; TRBD2 matches 12 bases. V dropped 8 bases and J dropped 2; count of bases not matched to a gene: 1. This CDR3 spans 13 amino acids. Looked up from germline, CDR1 is MNHEY and CDR2 is SVGEGT. The CDR3 loop is CASRTSGAYEQYF. CDR3 nucleotides: TGTGCCAGCCGGACTAGCGGGGCCTACGAGCAGTACTTC.

This clonotype showed up many times. The chain combines TRBV23-1 with TRBJ1-5; 9 bases line up with TRBD1. TRBV23-1 is marked as an open reading frame, function uncertain. Trimming took 0 bases from V and 4 from J; bases not matched to a gene: 19. The CDR3 runs to 21 residues. The CDR3 sequence is CASSQSSFTRDRVMGNQPQHF. For the CDR3, the DNA is TGCGCCAGCAGTCAATCCTCTTTCACCCGGGACAGGGTCATGGGGAATCAGCCCCAGCATTTT.

This clonotype has ten or more counts. The chain joins TRBV2 to TRBJ2-1; 9 bases agree with TRBD2. The ends lost 0 bases at V and 4 bases at J; junction bases unmatched: 7. Looked up from germline, CDR1 is SNHLY and CDR2 is FYNNEI. CDR3 length equals 17 residues. Here the CDR3 DNA reads TGTGCCAGCAGTGAAGCCCCGCCGCTAGCGGGGTACAATGAGCAGTTCTTC. This encodes CASSEAPPLAGYNEQFF. The full variable domain, with the rest looked up from reference TRBV2 and TRBJ2-1, is EPEVTQTPSHQVTQMGQEVILRCVPISNHLYFYWYRQILGQKVEFLVSFYNNEISEKSEIFDDQFSVERPDGSNFTLKIRSTKLEDSAMYFCASSEAPPLAGYNEQFFGPGTRLTVL.

This clonotype was counted at least ten times. The chain carries TRBV12-3 or TRBV12-4 and TRBJ1-1, with TRBD1 identical over 7 bases. The CDR3 loop spans 14 amino acids. V trimming: 1 base; J trimming: 4 bases; junction bases outside the gene matches: 3. CDR3 in DNA: TGTGCCAGCAGTTTAGTTCCAGGGGGCACTGAAGCTTTCTTT. Translating it yields CASSLVPGGTEAFF.

This clonotype was recorded many times. The chain joins TRBV28 to TRBJ1-2; the D gene is possibly TRBD1 (5 bases). CDR1 and CDR2 (germline): MDHEN, SYDVKM. V gave up 7 bases and J gave up 1 base, with 10 bases separating them. The CDR3 length is 13 residues. DNA of the CDR3: TGTGCCAGCACCGCCGGGGGTAACTATGGCTACACCTTC. Amino acids: CASTAGGNYGYTF.

This clonotype has a count of ten or more. This chain joins TRBV6-5 and TRBJ1-4; TRBD1 agrees at 7 bases. Trimming cost V 5 bases and J 8 bases; bases outside gene matches: 8. This CDR3 is built from 14 residues. Germline CDR1 reads MNHEY; CDR2 reads SVGAGI. The CDR3 DNA is TGTGCCAGCAGTAAAAGGGGGCGTCGGGAAAAACTGTTTTTT. The encoded protein is CASSKRGRREKLFF.

The chain is built from TRBV7-9 and TRBJ1-1, with 9 bases aligning to TRBD1. Trimming took 1 base from V and 8 from J; bases not matched to a gene: 5. CDR3 length: 14 residues. CDR1 SEHNR and CDR2 FQNEAQ come from the germline V gene (reference sequence). CDR3 sequence reads: CASSLGGGTGEAFF. The DNA for the CDR3 is TGTGCCAGCAGCTTAGGGGGCGGGACAGGGGAAGCTTTCTTT. Full variable domain (rest looked up from reference TRBV7-9 and TRBJ1-1): DTGVSQNPRHKITKRGQNVTFRCDPISEHNRLYWYRQTLGQGPEFLTYFQNEAQLEKSRLLSDRFSAERPKGSFSTLEIQRTEQGDSAMYLCASSLGGGTGEAFFGQGTRLTVV.

This clonotype has a count of ten or more. This sequence joins TRBV24-1 and TRBJ2-1; TRBD2 matches at 11 bases. The CDR3 runs to 16 residues. Trimming took 4 bases from V and 4 from J; bases not matched to a gene: 5. Germline CDR1 is KGHDR and CDR2 is SFDVKD. CDR3 protein: CATSDTGLAVYNEQFF. The CDR3 DNA follows: TGTGCCACCAGTGACACGGGACTAGCGGTTTACAATGAGCAGTTCTTC.

This clonotype was detected only a few times. This could be a read error, since a much larger clone is one nucleotide away. The chain is built from TRBV28 and TRBJ2-7; 11 bases match TRBD2. The CDR3 runs 14 residues. Germline loops: CDR1 MDHEN, CDR2 SYDVKM. The CDR3 is CTSSLSLAGDEQYF. CDR3 bases: TGTACCAGCAGTTTATCACTAGCGGGAGACGAGCAGTACTTC.